This T cell receptor (beta chain) was retrieved from a study of blood T cell repertoires in COVID-19. In the original workflow: Reference gene primer amplification gave estimated nucleated cell counts. Generated by immunoSEQ multiplex PCR, the TCRdb table keeps only in-frame clones and is missing some. That table gives V, J and clone size, and the DNA gave D and trimming. The data show roughly 30,000 clones, 85% to 90% seen once. The sequence was obtained from a man in his 70s with acute or convalescent COVID-19. Sequenced sample: peripheral blood.

In DNA, the CDR3 is TGTGCCAGCAGCGCAGCGGGGGCAGAAGAGACCCAGTACTTC. Encoded protein: CASSAAGAEETQYF. The rearrangement uses TRBV7-2 and TRBJ2-5; 8 positions match TRBD2. This CDR3 spans 14 amino acids. Looked up from germline, CDR1 is SGHTA and CDR2 is FQGNSA. V gave up 5 bases and J gave up 3 bases; unmatched junction bases: 5. Full variable domain (rest looked up from reference TRBV7-2 and TRBJ2-5): GAGVSQSPSNKVTEKGKDVELRCDPISGHTALYWYRQSLGQGLEFLIYFQGNSAPDKSGLPSDRFSAERTGGSVSTLTIQRTQQEDSAVYLCASSAAGAEETQYFGPGTRLLVL.